This entry describes one T cell receptor beta chain. What it binds is not known. Each CDR3 protein is one row after TCRdb ran MiXCR on the 5' RACE reads. Of some 57,000 distinct CDR3 sequences in the sample, 12% were seen once. Germline V lookup: CDR1 MNHEY, CDR2 SVGEGT. This CDR3 has 15 residues. V was trimmed by 5 bases and J by 4 bases, leaving 17 bases between them. These data belong to a study of T-cell memory formation after mild COVID-19. Overall study findings and caveats: Contracting CD4+ clones sat mainly in CM and EM; CD8+ in EMRA. Certain responding clones were present in pre-infection memory, suggesting participation of cross-reactive memory. Clones shrinking from day 15 to 85 showed even CD4/CD8 mixes; later expanders tilted CD4+.

Sample: PBMCs or a T cell subset sorted from them (not recorded which). The chain uses TRBV6-2 or TRBV6-3 and TRBJ1-2, with D possibly being TRBD1 (5 bases). The TCR originated in a young man who had mild COVID-19 (a few samples of this study predate the infection). Cell type and time point are not known. The CDR3 reads CASSRNHAGRYGYTF. In nucleotides, the CDR3 is TGTGCCAGCAGTCGAAATCACGCAGGGCGCTATGGCTACACCTTC.